Shown below are 9 T cell receptor beta chains from a single sample sequenced in a study of shared clonotypes between healthy human individuals. The method was immunoSEQ multiplex PCR; TCRdb's version includes in-frame clones alone and lacks a portion of them. The sample includes 450,000 to 650,000 clones, roughly 79% seen only once; the top ten take more than 10%. The sequenced sample consisted of PBMCs. These receptors were obtained from a woman aged 40 to 50 in good health. Some clones in this sample may be carry-over from other donors' samples.

V usage is TRBV27 and J usage is TRBJ2-2, with 14 bases identical to TRBD2. The CDR3 consists of 17 residues. With V trimmed by 6 bases and J by 6 bases, 9 bases remained unmatched. Germline lookup yields CDR1 MNHEY and CDR2 SMNVEV (reference sequence). The CDR3 bases are TGTGCCAGCAGCCCTCGGGGGACTAGCGGGAGTTCCGGGGAGCTGTTTTTT. Amino acid sequence: CASSPRGTSGSSGELFF.

V gene TRBV7-3 combines with J gene TRBJ2-2; 9 bases align to TRBD1. In germline, CDR1 is SGHTA, CDR2 FQGTGA. This CDR3 contains 17 residues. V shed 0 bases, J shed 1 base, and the junction held 3 bases outside the gene matches. The CDR3 loop reads CASSLTWGQGNTGELFF. In nucleotides, the CDR3 is TGTGCCAGCAGCTTAACATGGGGACAGGGGAACACCGGGGAGCTGTTTTTT. The variable domain in full, completed from reference TRBV7-3 and TRBJ2-2, reads GAGVSQTPSNKVTEKGKYVELRCDPISGHTALYWYRQSLGQGPEFLIYFQGTGAADDSGLPNDRFFAVRPEGSVSTLKIQRTERGDSAVYLCASSLTWGQGNTGELFFGEGSRLTVL.

Worth noting for this clone: This likely traces to a read error, being one base from a far larger clone. The chain uses TRBV7-9 and TRBJ2-5; possible D gene TRBD2, 6 bases. This CDR3 has 13 residues. Trimming took off 7 bases at V and 1 base at J, with 10 bases between the two ends. Germline V CDR1 and CDR2: SEHNR, FQNEAQ (reference sequence). The CDR3 DNA follows: TGTGCCAGCATCCTGGGGGGCCAAGAGACCCAGTACTTC. This codes for CASILGGQETQYF. Supplemented by reference TRBV7-9 and TRBJ2-5, the full variable domain reads DTGVSQNPRHKITKRGQNVTFRCDPISEHNRLYWYRQTLGQGPEFLTYFQNEAQLEKSRLLSDRFSAERPKGSFSTLEIQRTEQGDSAMYLCASILGGQETQYFGPGTRLLVL.

The chain links TRBV6-1 to TRBJ2-1, with D unresolved. Trimming took off 5 bases at V and 0 bases at J, with 8 bases between the two ends. CDR1 and CDR2 (germline): MNHNS, SASEGT. The CDR3 contains 14 residues. In nucleotides, the CDR3 is TGTGCCAGCAGTTGGTCAGCCTCCTACAATGAGCAGTTCTTC. Translated, it gives CASSWSASYNEQFF.

This clone was seen once. At one end the junction does not follow the germline gene, possibly because of a read error. The rearrangement links TRBV6-1 to TRBJ1-4, with 7 bases matching TRBD1. Germline CDR1 reads MNHNS; CDR2 reads SASEGT. There are 14 residues in the CDR3. CDR3 bases: TGTGCCGGCAGAGCCGGGACAGTTAATGAAAGACTGTTTTTT. Encoded protein: CAGRAGTVNERLFF.

Comment on this clone: Being one base from a much bigger clone, this may be a read error. Other DNA sequences in the sample encode the same CDR3. The chain joins TRBV10-2 to TRBJ1-2; no firm D call. This CDR3 is built from 14 residues. From germline, CDR1 is WSHSY and CDR2 SAAADI. In DNA form, the CDR3 reads TGCGCCAGCAGTGAGTATCCGCCGAGGGATGGTTACACCTTC. Encoded protein: CASSEYPPRDGYTF.

This chain links TRBV7-3 with TRBJ2-2; D unresolved. This CDR3 comprises 14 residues. Germline values: CDR1 SGHTA, CDR2 FQGTGA. The ends were cut back, 6 bases at V and 5 bases at J, with 13 bases in the middle. CDR3 DNA sequence: TGTGCCAGCAGATACCCTACCGGAACCGGGGAGCTGTTTTTT. Protein product: CASRYPTGTGELFF.

On this clone itself: Other DNA variants within this sample encode the same CDR3. The chain carries TRBV9 and TRBJ2-5; TRBD1 might be the D (6 bases). The CDR3 runs 14 residues. Trimming took off 0 bases at V and 5 bases at J, with 11 bases between the two ends. From germline, CDR1 is SGDLS and CDR2 YYNGEE. CDR3 in amino acids: CASSVGGRGETQYF. The DNA of the CDR3 is TGTGCCAGCAGCGTAGGGGGGCGAGGGGAGACCCAGTACTTC.

The rearrangement links TRBV6-7 to TRBJ1-4; D not resolved. TRBV6-7 falls under the ORF class, with uncertain function. The ends were cut back, 2 bases at V and 4 bases at J, with 11 bases in the middle. The CDR3 runs to 15 residues. CDR3 DNA sequence: TGTGCCAGCAGTTACAAAGGGCAGCTTAATGAAAAACTGTTTTTT. This sequence encodes CASSYKGQLNEKLFF.